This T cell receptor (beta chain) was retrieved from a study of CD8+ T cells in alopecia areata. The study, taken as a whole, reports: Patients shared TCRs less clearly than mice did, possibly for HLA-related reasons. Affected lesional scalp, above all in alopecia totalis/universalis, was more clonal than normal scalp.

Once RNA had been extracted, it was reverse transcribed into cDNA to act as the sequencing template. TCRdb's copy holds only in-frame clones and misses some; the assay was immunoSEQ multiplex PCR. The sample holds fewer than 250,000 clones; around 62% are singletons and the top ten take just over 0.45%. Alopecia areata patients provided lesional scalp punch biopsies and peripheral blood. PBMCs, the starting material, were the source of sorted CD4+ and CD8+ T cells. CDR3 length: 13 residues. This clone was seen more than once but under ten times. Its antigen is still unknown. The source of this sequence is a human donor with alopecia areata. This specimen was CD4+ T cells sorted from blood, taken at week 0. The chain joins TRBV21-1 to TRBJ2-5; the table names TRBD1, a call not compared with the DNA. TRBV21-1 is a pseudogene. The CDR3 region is CASSKASQETQYF. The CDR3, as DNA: TGTGCCAGCAGCAAGGCCAGTCAAGAGACCCAGTACTTC.